This TCR beta chain was retrieved from a study of control samples from healthy donors and cancer patients. TCRdb's table, derived via immunoSEQ multiplex PCR, lists solely in-frame clones and lacks some. The sample lists about 57,000 clones, around 90% occurring once. V was trimmed by 8 bases and J by 0 bases, leaving 13 bases between them. Germline V CDR1 and CDR2: GTSNPN, SVGIG (reference sequence). The CDR3 covers 13 residues. The TCR was taken from a man younger than 45 with colorectal cancer. Sequenced: PBMCs. V usage is TRBV30 and J usage is TRBJ1-1, with D possibly matching TRBD1 (6 bases). CDR3 in amino acids: CAGMTGLNTEAFF. The CDR3 coding sequence is TGTGCCGGGATGACAGGACTGAACACTGAAGCTTTCTTT.